The present T cell receptor (beta chain) was sequenced within a study of CD8+CD57+ T cells in acquired aplastic anemia. In the study overall: Sorting CD4+ and CD8+ cells gave DNA averaging around 3 ug.

There are 17 residues in the CDR3. The V gene's germline CDR1 is ENHRY and CDR2 SYGVKD. CDR3 and TCR beta VDJ profiling relied on genomic DNA as the template. TCRdb passed the reads through MiXCR, listing each CDR3 protein once. In the table there are about 190,000 distinct CDR3 sequences, just under 50% of which are singletons. The authors sequenced patients whose flow cytometry had shown CD8+CD57+ cell expansion. Every one of the patients had aplastic anemia (severe, acquired). A few counts support this clonotype. The junction differs from germline at one of its ends, possibly a read error. This receptor was obtained from a human donor with aplastic anemia. The chain uses TRBV10-3 and TRBJ2-7; 9 bases align to TRBD2. Input material: sorted CD4+, CD8+, or CD8+CD57+ T cells (not recorded which) from PBMCs. The CDR3 DNA reads as TGTGCCAGCAGTCCCGGACTTAGCGGGAGTGGCTCCTACGAGCAGTACTTC. Translating gives CASSPGLSGSGSYEQYF.